This T cell receptor beta chain stems from a study of T cells in Graves' hyperthyroidism and ophthalmopathy. The J segment lost 4 bases and the V segment lost 8 bases, leaving 5 bases of the junction unmatched. Looked up from germline, CDR1 is MNHEY and CDR2 is SMNVEV (reference sequence). CDR3 size: 13 residues. This clonotype was seen many times. Template material for amplifying TCR beta CDR3 regions consisted of RNA transcripts. First-round RT-PCR with HTBI primers amplified the TCR CDR3 region. TCRdb reanalysed the multiplex PCR reads using MiXCR and keeps one entry per CDR3 protein. The sample has approximately 600,000 distinct CDR3 sequences; under 20% are singletons.

The receptor comes from a woman aged 25 to 39 with Graves' hyperthyroidism. Material: blood. V gene TRBV27 combines with J gene TRBJ2-1, with 7 bases lining up with TRBD2. The CDR3, as DNA: TGTGCCAGCGGCCTAGCGGTTTACAATGAGCAGTTCTTC. This translates into CASGLAVYNEQFF.